Below are 18 T cell receptor beta chains sequenced from a single sample in a study of blood T cells in healthy people across ages. Primers used in a second PCR of roughly 7 to 12 cycles were a sample-barcoded 5' primer and a J-beta primer mix. Via MiXCR, TCRdb re-called the 5' RACE reads, giving one row per CDR3 protein. The repertoire holds over 700,000 distinct CDR3 sequences, with 40% to 65% as singletons. Sequencing was performed on blood. These receptor sequences come from an elderly man in good health.

The rearrangement links TRBV29-1 to TRBJ2-5; D may be TRBD1 or TRBD2 (5 bases each). Germline V gene lookup returns CDR1 SQVTM and CDR2 ANQGSEA. The V end lost 6 bases, the J end lost 6 bases, and 11 bases lay between the germline ends. The CDR3 has 11 amino acids. CDR3 sequence: CSVGSGQTQYF. The CDR3 nucleotides read TGCAGCGTAGGATCGGGGCAGACCCAGTACTTC.

The chain combines TRBV10-3 with TRBJ2-7; 16 bases agree with TRBD2. Trimming took 6 bases from V and 4 from J; bases not matched to a gene: 6. This CDR3 is built from 16 residues. The germline CDR1 and CDR2 sequences are ENHRY and SYGVKD. The CDR3 region has the DNA TGTGCCATCAGGGCCGGGACTAGCGGGAGGGTTTACGAGCAGTACTTC. Encoded protein: CAIRAGTSGRVYEQYF.

The genes are TRBV3-1 and TRBJ2-1, with 11 bases that match TRBD2. Germline V gene sequence: CDR1 LGHDT, CDR2 YNNKEL (reference sequence). The trim removed 1 base at V and 10 bases at J, leaving 3 bases unmatched. CDR3 size: 14 residues. CDR3 coding DNA: TGTGCCAGCAGCCAAGTTAGCGGGAGGGGGGAGCAGTTCTTC. This sequence encodes CASSQVSGRGEQFF.

This clonotype was detected once. The rearrangement joins TRBV10-1 to TRBJ1-5; D is uncertain. Trimming pared 3 bases from V and 4 bases from J, leaving 7 bases between. The CDR3 is 13 amino acids. CDR1 and CDR2 (germline): WNHNN, SYGVQD (reference sequence). CDR3 DNA sequence: TGCGCCAGCAGTGAAAACATAAATCAGCCCCAGCATTTT. This translates into CASSENINQPQHF.

The V call is TRBV7-3, the J call TRBJ2-3; 9 positions match TRBD1. Germline V gene data show CDR1 as SGHTA and CDR2 as FQGTGA. The CDR3 consists of 17 residues. J lost 3 bases, V lost 5 bases, and 12 bases had no gene match. The CDR3 here is CASSPTPGTGPTDTQYF. As DNA, the CDR3 is TGTGCCAGCAGCCCAACCCCCGGGACAGGGCCTACAGATACGCAGTATTTT.

This rearrangement joins TRBV2 to TRBJ1-1; maybe TRBD1 (5 bases). V was trimmed by 6 bases and J by 3 bases, leaving 14 bases between them. CDR3 size: 14 residues. CDR1 and CDR2 from the germline V gene are SNHLY and FYNNEI. The CDR3 coding sequence is TGTGCCAGCAGGGGGACGGTTGGGGACACTGAAGCTTTCTTT. Amino acid sequence: CASRGTVGDTEAFF. Supplemented by reference TRBV2 and TRBJ1-1, the full variable domain reads EPEVTQTPSHQVTQMGQEVILRCVPISNHLYFYWYRQILGQKVEFLVSFYNNEISEKSEIFDDQFSVERPDGSNFTLKIRSTKLEDSAMYFCASRGTVGDTEAFFGQGTRLTVV.

This clonotype was detected only a few times. The chain uses TRBV7-3 and TRBJ2-1, with TRBD1 as a possible D gene (5 bases). From germline, CDR1 is SGHTA and CDR2 FQGTGA. The CDR3 contains 16 residues. V lost 1 base and J 0 bases, leaving 10 bases between the germline ends. The CDR3 is CASSLRQSSSYNEQFF. CDR3 DNA sequence: TGTGCCAGCAGCTTAAGACAGTCCAGCTCCTACAATGAGCAGTTCTTC.

This clonotype has only one observation. J is TRBJ2-1 and V is TRBV20-1, with D perhaps TRBD2 (5 bases). V lost 2 bases, J lost 7 bases, and 15 bases lay in between. This CDR3 has 14 amino acids. The germline V gene has CDR1 DFQATT and CDR2 SNEGSKA (reference sequence). CDR3 DNA: TGCAGTGCTAGAAGCTCAGAAAGGAGGAATGAGCAGTTCTTC. Translating gives CSARSSERRNEQFF.

This chain links TRBV7-9 with TRBJ1-1; TRBD1 aligns across 7 bases. In germline, CDR1 is SEHNR, CDR2 FQNEAQ (reference sequence). V was clipped by 5 bases and J by 10 bases; unmatched bases: 7. CDR3 length: 12 residues. The CDR3 coding sequence is TGTGCCAGCAGCCTGACAGGGTGGCTAGCTTTCTTT. Translating it yields CASSLTGWLAFF.

CDR3 protein: CASSQSPGREETQYF. CDR3 in DNA: TGTGCCAGCAGCCAATCCCCGGGCCGGGAGGAGACCCAGTACTTC. The gene calls are TRBV3-1 and TRBJ2-5; possible D gene TRBD2, 6 bases. The germline gives CDR1 LGHDT, CDR2 YNNKEL (reference sequence). The CDR3 runs 15 residues. With 2 bases removed from V and 5 bases from J, the gap between germline ends came to 15 bases.

The CDR3, as DNA: TGTGCCAGCAGCCCCCCCCCCGGAGTGGGATACGCGTATTTT. Encoded protein: CASSPPPGVGYAYF. V is TRBV27 and J is TRBJ2-3; D ambiguous. Germline-derived CDR1 and CDR2 are MNHEY and SMNVEV (reference sequence). The CDR3 covers 14 residues. V was trimmed by 6 bases and J by 14 bases, leaving 24 bases between them.

This clonotype was recorded once. The chain has TRBV12-3 or TRBV12-4 and TRBJ2-1; D call uncertain. This CDR3 has 11 amino acids. The V end was cut by 10 bases, the J end by 8 bases, with 12 bases between. The CDR3 coding sequence is TGTGCCACCAGCCCCCGGGATGAGCAGTTCTTC. As protein: CATSPRDEQFF.

The chain recombines TRBV6-4 with TRBJ1-2; D not resolved. CDR1 is MRHNA and CDR2 is SNTAGT in the germline V gene. V was shortened by 0 bases and J by 7 bases, with 9 bases between the two germline ends. CDR3 length equals 13 residues. CDR3 sequence: CASSDSKVGGYTF. The CDR3 DNA follows: TGTGCCAGCAGTGACTCGAAAGTGGGTGGCTACACCTTC.

This clonotype was seen a few times. V is TRBV29-1 and J is TRBJ2-1, with D hard to call. Germline V lookup: CDR1 SQVTM, CDR2 ANQGSEA. There are 13 residues in the CDR3. The V and J ends lost 4 bases and 7 bases respectively, with 14 bases between them. The CDR3 reads CSVATVIRNEQFF. CDR3 nucleotide sequence: TGCAGCGTTGCGACCGTGATCAGGAATGAGCAGTTCTTC.

The V gene is TRBV4-1, the J gene TRBJ1-5; D is unclear. Germline V gene sequence: CDR1 MGHRA, CDR2 YSYEKL. This CDR3 comprises 14 residues. Trimming left V 1 base short and J 6 bases short, with 10 bases between. Here the CDR3 DNA reads TGCGCCAGCAGCCAAGTATTACGGGGTCAGCCCCAGCATTTT. Translated, it gives CASSQVLRGQPQHF.

This clonotype was seen only a few times. The rearrangement links TRBV9 to TRBJ2-3; D gene unclear. CDR1 and CDR2 (germline): SGDLS, YYNGEE. The V and J ends lost 2 bases and 2 bases respectively, with 12 bases between them. This CDR3 spans 15 amino acids. CDR3 in DNA: TGTGCCAGCAGCGTCAACAGCCAGCACACAGATACGCAGTATTTT. Translated, it gives CASSVNSQHTDTQYF.

The chain combines TRBV29-1 with TRBJ2-1; 10 nucleotides align to TRBD2. Per the germline V gene, CDR1 is SQVTM and CDR2 is ANQGSEA. The CDR3 runs 14 residues. V shed 7 bases, J shed 7 bases, and the junction held 10 bases outside the gene matches. CDR3 loop: CSAWTSGTSNEQFF. DNA of the CDR3: TGCAGCGCCTGGACTAGCGGTACCTCAAATGAGCAGTTCTTC.

A few counts support this clonotype. The V and J genes are TRBV20-1 and TRBJ1-1, with TRBD1 as a possible D gene (6 bases). V was cut by 0 bases and J by 10 bases, with 12 bases left in between. Germline V CDR1 and CDR2: DFQATT, SNEGSKA (reference sequence). The length of the CDR3 is 12 residues. The CDR3 sequence is CSARDAGGGAFF. The CDR3 DNA sequence: TGCAGTGCTAGAGATGCGGGGGGCGGAGCTTTCTTT.